The rows below give T cell receptor beta chains drawn from one sample of a study of blood T cell repertoires in COVID-19. The method was immunoSEQ multiplex PCR; TCRdb's version includes in-frame clones alone and lacks a portion of them. This table has roughly 180,000 clones, around four fifths appearing once. Sequences were obtained from PBMCs or T cells enriched from blood (not recorded which). Receptor source: a woman between 55 and 75 years old who had recovered from COVID-19. The CDR3 runs from the conserved cysteine through the conserved F or W. A D gene is named only where the DNA matches it firmly. Clone size is shown for a subset of rows, as once, few, many or a class of expanded clone.

D	V	J	size	DNA	CDR3
NA	TRBV27	TRBJ1-3	NA	TGTGCCAGCAGAGGGGTTATCTCTGGAAACACCATATATTTT	CASRGVISGNTIYF
NA	TRBV5-6	TRBJ1-4	NA	TGTGCCAGCAGCTTGAAAGTGGCCTCTAGAGGTGAAAAACTGTTTTTT	CASSLKVASRGEKLFF
TRBD2	TRBV19	TRBJ2-1	NA	TGTGCCAGTAGTATGCGGGAGGACAATGAGCAGTTCTTC	CASSMREDNEQFF
NA	TRBV2	TRBJ1-1	few	TGTGCCAGCAGTGGCAGACAGGCCCTTGGCGGGGCTTTCTTT	CASSGRQALGGAFF
TRBD1	TRBV29-1	TRBJ1-4	NA	TGCAGCGTTCGGGACAGGGCGACTAATGAAAAACTGTTTTTT	CSVRDRATNEKLFF
NA	TRBV6-5	TRBJ2-1	NA	TGTGCCAGCAGTTATTTACAGGGCCACAATGAGCAGTTCTTC	CASSYLQGHNEQFF
TRBD1	TRBV4-1	TRBJ1-1	NA	TGCGCCAGCAGCCAAGGTAGGGACAGGGGGCCTACTGAAGCTTTCTTT	CASSQGRDRGPTEAFF
NA	TRBV19	TRBJ2-4	NA	TGTGCCAGTAGTCAGGGACTCTGGGTCTCCAAAAACATTCAGTACTTC	CASSQGLWVSKNIQYF
NA	TRBV5-1	TRBJ1-2	NA	TGCGCCAGCAGCTCAACGGCAGGGGCCTATGGCTACACCTTC	CASSSTAGAYGYTF
TRBD2	TRBV5-1	TRBJ2-1	once	TGCGCCAGCAGCCTAGGGACTAGCGGGAGCAATGAGCAGTTCTTC	CASSLGTSGSNEQFF
NA	TRBV3-1/TRBV3-2	TRBJ1-1	once	TGTGCCAGCAGCCAAGTCGACAGCCGAACTGAAGCTTTCTTT	CASSQVDSRTEAFF
TRBD1	TRBV12-5	TRBJ1-4	NA	TGTGCTAGTGGTTTGTCCGGGACAGCTGAAAAACTGTTTTTT	CASGLSGTAEKLFF
NA	TRBV2	TRBJ2-1	NA	TGTGCCAGTCGTGGAGACTACCCGGCGCAGTTCTTC	CASRGDYPAQFF
TRBD1	TRBV20-1	TRBJ1-1	NA	TGCAGTGCTAGTAGGACAGGGGATAGGGCTTTCTTT	CSASRTGDRAFF